This TCR beta chain was sequenced during a study of blood T cell repertoires in COVID-19. For the study at large: Some COVID-19 samples were acute and others convalescent; all came from the United States, Italy and Spain.

The CDR3 runs to 17 residues. CDR1 is ENHRY and CDR2 is SYGVKD in the germline V gene. V was shortened by 5 bases and J by 4 bases, with 23 bases between the two germline ends. Produced via immunoSEQ multiplex PCR; TCRdb's table is partial and in-frame only. The sample has 75,000 or so clones, approximately 78% seen once; the top ten hold around a third. This receptor was taken from a woman in her sixties or seventies with acute or convalescent COVID-19. The source material was peripheral blood. The chain is built from TRBV10-3 and TRBJ1-2; maybe TRBD1 (5 bases). The CDR3 bases are TGTGCCATCAGTAACACCCGAAGTTTAGACAGAAGCTATGGCTACACCTTC. Its protein product is CAISNTRSLDRSYGYTF.